The rows below give T cell receptor beta chains drawn from one sample of a study of beta chain features in type 1 diabetes. Sequenced by immunoSEQ multiplex PCR; TCRdb stores in-frame clones only, minus some. This sample has under 350,000 clones, with around 7.8% found just once. The specimen sequenced was central memory CD4+ T cells from blood. These TCRs come from a woman between 18 and 29 years old in good health. CDR3s include the opening cysteine and the closing phenylalanine or tryptophan. A D gene is named only where the DNA matches it firmly. Some rows mark clone size as missing; the rest say once, few, many or name a class of expanded clone.

D gene	V gene	clone size	J gene	CDR3 DNA	CDR3 protein
.	TRBV29-1	.	TRBJ2-1	TGCAGCGTTGGTAATCCCCCGCCCCCTAAGGATGAGCAGTTCTTC	CSVGNPPPPKDEQFF
.	TRBV2	.	TRBJ2-5	TGTGCCAGCAGTCCACCTACACCTGGGACCCAGTACTTC	CASSPPTPGTQYF
.	TRBV5-6	.	TRBJ1-3	TGTGCCAGCAAACGAAAGGGCTCTGGAAACACCATATATTTT	CASKRKGSGNTIYF
.	TRBV19	.	TRBJ1-5	TGTGCCAGTAGGGTAGGAGGTCAGGCTAGCAATCAGCCCCAGCATTTT	CASRVGGQASNQPQHF
.	TRBV11-2	.	TRBJ2-5	TGTGCCAGCAGCGAAGACGGGGGCCAGTCGACTCGCCCCCAGTACTTC	CASSEDGGQSTRPQYF
.	TRBV7-9	few	TRBJ2-3	TGTGCCAGCAGTTACCCTCAGGCCGGAGATACGCAGTATTTT	CASSYPQAGDTQYF
TRBD2	TRBV7-3	many	TRBJ2-1	TGTGCCAGCAGCCCCTCGGGACTAGCGGGAGTAGGGCAGTTCTTC	CASSPSGLAGVGQFF
.	TRBV11-2	few	TRBJ2-5	TGTGCCAGCAGCTTAGGAGGGTTTCAAGAGACCCAGTACTTC	CASSLGGFQETQYF
TRBD1	TRBV29-1	.	TRBJ2-7	TGCAGCGTTGAAGGTGGGGGACAGGGAGCCTACGAGCAGTACTTC	CSVEGGGQGAYEQYF
.	TRBV6-5	few	TRBJ2-2	TGTGCCAGCAGTTACGAACAGGCTAGGGTCGGGGAGCTGTTTTTT	CASSYEQARVGELFF
.	TRBV7-9	many	TRBJ1-4	TGTGCCAGCAGCCCAGACCAGGTCTTTAATGAAAAACTGTTTTTT	CASSPDQVFNEKLFF
.	TRBV21-1	many	TRBJ1-4	TGTGCCAGCAGCAAAGCGAGGGACAGGTTGAATGAAAAACTGTTTTTT	CASSKARDRLNEKLFF
.	TRBV6-5	.	TRBJ1-2	TGTGCCAGCAGCCTGGGGGTGGGGGGACATGGCTACACCTTC	CASSLGVGGHGYTF
.	TRBV9	few	TRBJ2-3	TGTGCCAGCAGCCCCCCGGGGGGCGGGTATACGCAGTATTTT	CASSPPGGGYTQYF
.	TRBV14	once	TRBJ1-6	TGTGCCAGCAGCGCCCTCTATAATTCACCCCTCCACTTT	CASSALYNSPLHF
.	TRBV2	.	TRBJ1-1	TGTGCCAGCAAGCGGGTAAACACTGAAGCTTTCTTT	CASKRVNTEAFF
.	TRBV27	.	TRBJ1-5	TGTGCCAGCAGTTTAGCGCCGGGGCGCAATCAGCCCCAGCATTTT	CASSLAPGRNQPQHF
TRBD2	TRBV7-9	few	TRBJ2-7	TGTGCCAGCAGCTTAGCCTTAGCGGGAGTCCACGAGCAGTACTTC	CASSLALAGVHEQYF
TRBD1	TRBV28	few	TRBJ2-1	TGTGCCAGCAGAATGACGACAGGGGGCAAAGTGAGGAATGAGCAGTTCTTC	CASRMTTGGKVRNEQFF
.	TRBV2	few	TRBJ2-5	TGTGCCAGCAGCCTCGGTGAGACCCAGTACTTC	CASSLGETQYF
TRBD2	TRBV10-3	.	TRBJ2-3	TGTGCCATCAGTCCCACCTTGGCGGGAGCCACAGATACGCAGTATTTT	CAISPTLAGATDTQYF
.	TRBV27	few	TRBJ2-4	TGTGCCAGCAGTGACTTTACAGGGAGTTGGGCCAAAAACATTCAGTACTTC	CASSDFTGSWAKNIQYF
.	TRBV7-9	.	TRBJ1-6	TGTGCCAGCAGCCAAGTAGATTCACCCCTCCACTTT	CASSQVDSPLHF
.	TRBV5-8	few	TRBJ1-5	TGTGCCAGCAGCCGAGAGATTGGGGGCGATAGCAATCAGCCCCAGCATTTT	CASSREIGGDSNQPQHF
.	TRBV29-1	.	TRBJ1-2	TGCAGCGTTGAAAGTAATAACGGCTACACCTTC	CSVESNNGYTF
.	TRBV2	.	TRBJ1-6	TGTGCCAGCAGTGTGCGACAGGATCGCACCCTCCACTTT	CASSVRQDRTLHF
TRBD2	TRBV4-3	few	TRBJ2-7	TGCGCCAGCAGCCAAGGACGGGGGCTATTTAGCGGGAGGGTCTACGAGCAGTACTTC	CASSQGRGLFSGRVYEQYF
TRBD2	TRBV4-1	many	TRBJ2-3	TGCGCCAGCAGCCAAGGCGGGGGGACAGATACGCAGTATTTT	CASSQGGGTDTQYF
.	TRBV29-1	.	TRBJ2-6	TGCAGCGTGGGGGCTTCGTCTCGCTCTGGGGCCAACGTCCTGACTTTC	CSVGASSRSGANVLTF
.	TRBV7-2	many	TRBJ2-7	TGTGCCAGCAGCTTAGAGGGACATCTGGTTTCCTACGAGCAGTACTTC	CASSLEGHLVSYEQYF
TRBD2	TRBV6-5	.	TRBJ2-5	TGTGCCAGCGTCGGTGGGCGGGGGGCTAAAGAGACCCAGTACTTC	CASVGGRGAKETQYF
.	TRBV4-3	.	TRBJ1-6	TGCGCCAGCAGCCACAAAGACAGGAGGGGTAATTCACCCCTCCACTTT	CASSHKDRRGNSPLHF
.	TRBV11-2	few	TRBJ2-7	TGTGCCAGCAGCAAGGGACCCTCCTACGAGCAGTACTTC	CASSKGPSYEQYF
TRBD1	TRBV7-2	many	TRBJ2-2	TGTGCCAGCAGCTCCAGACAGGGGCTCGCCGGGGAGCTGTTTTTT	CASSSRQGLAGELFF
.	TRBV5-4	many	TRBJ2-3	TGTGCCAGCAGCACTAGCTCGGGGGCGATAGGAGATACGCAGTATTTT	CASSTSSGAIGDTQYF
.	TRBV7-2	.	TRBJ2-2	TGTGCCAGCAGCCGATCCGGGACGGTGAACACCGGGGAGCTGTTTTTT	CASSRSGTVNTGELFF
.	TRBV7-2	few	TRBJ1-5	TGTGCCAGCAGCCCCCGGGTCTATCAGCCCCAGCATTTT	CASSPRVYQPQHF
.	TRBV14	few	TRBJ1-5	TGTGCCAGCAGCCAAGATTCCCAACAGCCCCAGCATTTT	CASSQDSQQPQHF
.	TRBV5-8	.	TRBJ2-2	TGTGCCAGCAGCTTGGGGACCCCCACCGGGGAGCTGTTTTTT	CASSLGTPTGELFF
.	TRBV6-6	few	TRBJ1-1	TGTGCCAGCAGTCCCACCAGGGGAACTGAAGCTTTCTTT	CASSPTRGTEAFF
.	TRBV18	few	TRBJ2-7	TGTGCCAGCTCACGGAGGGGGCCTAACGAGCAGTACTTC	CASSRRGPNEQYF
.	TRBV7-2	few	TRBJ2-2	TGTGCCAGCAGCTTGGGCCCCGGGGAGCTGTTTTTT	CASSLGPGELFF
TRBD2	TRBV5-1	.	TRBJ2-1	TGCGCCAGCAGCTTGGCAGGGACTAGCCTGGGGTTCTACAATGAGCAGTTCTTC	CASSLAGTSLGFYNEQFF
.	TRBV5-1	.	TRBJ2-2	TGCGCCAGCCAGTCCCCCATTCAGGGCACCGGGGAGCTGTTTTTT	CASQSPIQGTGELFF
.	TRBV5-4	few	TRBJ2-3	TGTGCCAGCAGCTCAGACTCAACCTCTATGGATACGCAGTATTTT	CASSSDSTSMDTQYF
.	TRBV25-1	few	TRBJ2-1	TGTGCCAGCAGTGTGGAAGGGGGCTCCTACAATGAGCAGTTCTTC	CASSVEGGSYNEQFF
.	TRBV2	many	TRBJ2-2	TGTGCCAGCAGGGGACGGACGGCAACCGGGGAGCTGTTTTTT	CASRGRTATGELFF
.	TRBV19	few	TRBJ2-2	TGTGCCAGTAGTAGTCAGCACCCGGGAACAGGGCCTAGGACCGGGGAGCTGTTTTTT	CASSSQHPGTGPRTGELFF
TRBD2	TRBV5-1	.	TRBJ2-1	TGCGCCAGCAGCTTGATAGCGGGAGGGGAATATGAGCAGTTCTTC	CASSLIAGGEYEQFF
.	TRBV11-2	once	TRBJ2-7	TGTGCCAGCAGCGCCCAGGGTGGCGTCTTCTACGAGCAGTACTTC	CASSAQGGVFYEQYF
.	TRBV19	many	TRBJ1-4	TGTGCCAGTAGTATAGATAACAAACTGTTTTTT	CASSIDNKLFF
TRBD1	TRBV7-2	few	TRBJ1-5	TGTGCCAGCAGCCGCCTGGGACAGGGGGACAATCAGCCCCAGCATTTT	CASSRLGQGDNQPQHF
.	TRBV19	few	TRBJ1-1	TGTGCCAGTAGCGTCTCGGTGGGTATGAACACTGAAGCTTTCTTT	CASSVSVGMNTEAFF
TRBD1	TRBV18	.	TRBJ2-1	TGTGCCAGCTCACCCCAGACAGGGGAGCAGTTCTTC	CASSPQTGEQFF